The next 15 T cell receptor beta chains were all read from a single sample in a study of T cell responses to AZD1222 COVID-19 vaccine. Profiling relied on immunoSEQ multiplex PCR, and the TCRdb table lists in-frame clones only, not all of them. Here the sample spans 65,000 to 80,000 clones, roughly 80% being singletons. The starting material was peripheral blood, obtained 28 days after the second AZD1222 dose. These receptors were obtained from an adult who received the AZD1222 COVID-19 vaccine.

The chain couples TRBV4-3 to TRBJ2-7, with D maybe TRBD1 (5 bases). The CDR3 has 14 amino acids. V lost 0 bases and J 3 bases, leaving 9 bases between the germline ends. The V gene's germline CDR1 is LGHNA and CDR2 YSLEER. The CDR3 nucleotides are TGCGCCAGCAGCCAAGAAGGACACTTCTACGAGCAGTACTTC. Amino acids: CASSQEGHFYEQYF.

The V gene is TRBV28, the J gene TRBJ2-2; possible D gene TRBD1, 6 bases. Trimming left V 5 bases short and J 5 bases short, with 12 bases between. Germline V gives CDR1 MDHEN, CDR2 SYDVKM. The CDR3 is 14 residues long. CDR3 DNA: TGTGCCAGCAGTGACAGGTTGTTAACCGGGGAGCTGTTTTTT. Translated, it gives CASSDRLLTGELFF.

V gene TRBV19 combines with J gene TRBJ2-3; D gene uncertain. Germline CDR1 and CDR2: LNHDA and SQIVND (reference sequence). This CDR3 spans 15 amino acids. Trimming removed 3 bases at V and 0 bases at J, with 10 bases between. This CDR3 is CASSIGFTSTDTQYF. For the CDR3, the DNA is TGTGCCAGTAGTATCGGTTTCACTAGCACAGATACGCAGTATTTT. The full variable domain, in which reference TRBV19 and TRBJ2-3 provide the parts outside the CDR3, is DGGITQSPKYLFRKEGQNVTLSCEQNLNHDAMYWYRQDPGQGLRLIYYSQIVNDFQKGDIAEGYSVSREKKESFPLTVTSAQKNPTAFYLCASSIGFTSTDTQYFGPGTRLTVL.

This chain links TRBV3-1 (or the pseudogene TRBV3-2) with TRBJ2-2; 7 positions match TRBD2. The CDR3 loop spans 15 amino acids. With 1 base clipped from V and 4 bases from J, the junction kept 3 bases outside the gene matches. Germline V gene data show CDR1 as LGHDT and CDR2 as YNNKEL (reference sequence). CDR3: CASSQGLAGTGELFF. The CDR3 DNA reads TGTGCCAGCAGCCAAGGACTAGCCGGCACCGGGGAGCTGTTTTTT.

This chain links TRBV19 with TRBJ2-1; TRBD1 matches 7 bases. The trim removed 2 bases at V and 2 bases at J, leaving 0 bases unmatched. The V gene's germline CDR1 is LNHDA and CDR2 SQIVND (reference sequence). The CDR3 sequence is 14 residues long. CDR3 sequence (DNA): TGTGCCAGTAGTATACAGGGGGCCTACAATGAGCAGTTCTTC. Amino acid sequence: CASSIQGAYNEQFF.

The rearrangement uses TRBV28 and TRBJ1-6, with a tentative D call TRBD1 (5 bases). CDR3 length: 17 amino acids. CDR1 is MDHEN and CDR2 is SYDVKM in the germline V gene. V was cut by 3 bases and J by 0 bases, with 12 bases left in between. CDR3 in amino acids: CASSFGWGLSYNSPLHF. The CDR3 DNA follows: TGTGCCAGCAGTTTTGGCTGGGGCCTCTCCTATAATTCACCCCTCCACTTT. Complete variable domain (other parts from reference TRBV28 and TRBJ1-6): DVKVTQSSRYLVKRTGEKVFLECVQDMDHENMFWYRQDPGLGLRLIYFSYDVKMKEKGDIPEGYSVSREKKERFSLILESASTNQTSMYLCASSFGWGLSYNSPLHFGNGTRLTVT.

This clone was counted a single time. As DNA, the CDR3 is TGTGCCAGTGCTCAGAGAAATCAGCCCCAGCATTTT. It specifies CASAQRNQPQHF. The chain employs TRBV19 and TRBJ1-5; D gene uncertain. Germline V lookup: CDR1 LNHDA, CDR2 SQIVND (reference sequence). Trimming pared 8 bases from V and 4 bases from J, leaving 9 bases between. The CDR3 has 12 residues.

J is TRBJ2-1 and V is TRBV4-3; 10 bases are a match to TRBD2. The germline CDR1 and CDR2 sequences are LGHNA and YSLEER. This CDR3 spans 17 amino acids. V lost 1 base, J lost 4 bases, and 7 bases stayed unmatched. This chain's CDR3 is CASSQVKWTSGYNEQFF. The CDR3 nucleotides are TGCGCCAGCAGCCAAGTAAAGTGGACTAGCGGTTACAATGAGCAGTTCTTC.

The chain uses TRBV5-4 and TRBJ1-2, with 8 bases matching TRBD1. This CDR3 spans 14 amino acids. J lost 7 bases, V lost 0 bases, and 5 bases had no gene match. Germline lookup yields CDR1 SGHNT and CDR2 YYREEE (reference sequence). DNA of the CDR3: TGTGCCAGCAGCTTGGACAGGGGGTTTGGTGGCTACACCTTC. This codes for CASSLDRGFGGYTF.

The rearrangement uses TRBV7-3 and TRBJ2-1, with D possibly being TRBD1 (5 bases). Germline V gene lookup returns CDR1 SGHTA and CDR2 FQGTGA. V dropped 5 bases and J dropped 0 bases, with 5 bases sitting between them. This CDR3 comprises 13 residues. The CDR3 nucleotides are TGTGCCAGCAGCCAGGGCTCCTACAATGAGCAGTTCTTC. This translates into CASSQGSYNEQFF. The complete variable domain, with remaining parts taken from reference TRBV7-3 and TRBJ2-1, reads GAGVSQTPSNKVTEKGKYVELRCDPISGHTALYWYRQSLGQGPEFLIYFQGTGAADDSGLPNDRFFAVRPEGSVSTLKIQRTERGDSAVYLCASSQGSYNEQFFGPGTRLTVL.

The chain has TRBV7-9 and TRBJ2-2; perhaps D is TRBD1 or TRBD2 (5 bases each). Germline lookup yields CDR1 SEHNR and CDR2 FQNEAQ (reference sequence). The CDR3 runs 17 residues. The ends were cut back, 6 bases at V and 4 bases at J, with 21 bases in the middle. This CDR3 reads CASRTIRGEGTTGELFF. The CDR3 DNA sequence: TGTGCCAGCAGAACAATCCGGGGAGAGGGGACCACCGGGGAGCTGTTTTTT.

The chain carries TRBV9 and TRBJ1-5; D is unresolved. The CDR3 has 14 amino acids. The V gene lost 3 bases and the J gene lost 2 bases, with 9 bases spanning the gap. Germline V gene lookup returns CDR1 SGDLS and CDR2 YYNGEE. CDR3 residues: CASSARGGNQPQHF. CDR3 coding DNA: TGTGCCAGCAGCGCTAGAGGCGGCAATCAGCCCCAGCATTTT.

The V and J genes are TRBV27 and TRBJ2-1; 10 bases map to TRBD2. The junction had 7 bases not matched to a gene; V was cut back by 2 bases and J by 6 bases. The CDR3 has 16 residues. The germline CDR1 and CDR2 sequences are MNHEY and SMNVEV (reference sequence). Here the CDR3 DNA reads TGTGCCAGCAGTTTAAGGGGGACTAGCGCTCTCAATGAGCAGTTCTTC. Translated, it gives CASSLRGTSALNEQFF.

V is TRBV5-5 and J is TRBJ1-4; D gene ambiguous. The CDR3 runs to 14 residues. Germline V CDR1 and CDR2: SGHKS, YYEKEE (reference sequence). Trimming left V 4 bases short and J 8 bases short, with 15 bases between. Written as DNA, the CDR3 is TGTGCCAGCAGCAACTCCGGGCTGCAGGAAAAACTGTTTTTT. As protein: CASSNSGLQEKLFF.

J is TRBJ1-3 and V is TRBV28, with 7 bases that match TRBD1. The CDR3 extends over 11 amino acids. The J segment lost 10 bases and the V segment lost 7 bases, leaving 4 bases of the junction unmatched. Germline V gene data show CDR1 as MDHEN and CDR2 as SYDVKM. CDR3 DNA: TGTGCCAGCACCGACAGGGTAACCATATATTTT. Its protein product is CASTDRVTIYF.